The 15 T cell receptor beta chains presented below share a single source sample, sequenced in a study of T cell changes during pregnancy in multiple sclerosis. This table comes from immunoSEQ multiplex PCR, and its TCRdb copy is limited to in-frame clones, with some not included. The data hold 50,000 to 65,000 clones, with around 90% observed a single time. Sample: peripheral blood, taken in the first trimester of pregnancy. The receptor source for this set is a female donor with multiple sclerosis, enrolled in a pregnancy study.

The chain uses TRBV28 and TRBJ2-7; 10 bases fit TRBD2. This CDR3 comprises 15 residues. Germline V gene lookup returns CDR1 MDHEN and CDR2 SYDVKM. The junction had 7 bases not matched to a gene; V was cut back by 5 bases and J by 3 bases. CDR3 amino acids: CASSGSGRAGYEQYF. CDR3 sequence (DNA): TGTGCCAGCAGTGGAAGCGGGAGGGCCGGCTACGAGCAGTACTTC.

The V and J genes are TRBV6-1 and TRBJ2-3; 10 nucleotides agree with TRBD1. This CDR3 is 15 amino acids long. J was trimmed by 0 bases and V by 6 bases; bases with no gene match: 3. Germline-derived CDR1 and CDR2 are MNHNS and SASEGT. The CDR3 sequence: CASRGQGGSTDTQYF. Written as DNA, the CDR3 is TGTGCCAGCAGAGGACAGGGGGGTAGCACAGATACGCAGTATTTT.

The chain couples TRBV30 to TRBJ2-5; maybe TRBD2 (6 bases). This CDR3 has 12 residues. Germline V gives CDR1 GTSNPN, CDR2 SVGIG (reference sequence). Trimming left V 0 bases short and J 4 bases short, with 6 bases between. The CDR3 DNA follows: TGTGCCTGGAGTGTCGGGGGAGAGACCCAGTACTTC. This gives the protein CAWSVGGETQYF. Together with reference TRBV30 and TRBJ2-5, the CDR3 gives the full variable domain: SQTIHQWPATLVQPVGSPLSLECTVEGTSNPNLYWYRQAAGRGLQLLFYSVGIGQISSEVPQNLSASRPQDRQFILSSKKLLLSDSGFYLCAWSVGGETQYFGPGTRLLVL.

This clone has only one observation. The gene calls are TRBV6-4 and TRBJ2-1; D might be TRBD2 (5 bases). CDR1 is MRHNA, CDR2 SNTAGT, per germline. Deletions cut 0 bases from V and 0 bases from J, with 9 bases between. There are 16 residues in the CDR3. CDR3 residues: CASSDSTRRSYNEQFF. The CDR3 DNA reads TGTGCCAGCAGTGACTCAACTAGACGCTCCTACAATGAGCAGTTCTTC.

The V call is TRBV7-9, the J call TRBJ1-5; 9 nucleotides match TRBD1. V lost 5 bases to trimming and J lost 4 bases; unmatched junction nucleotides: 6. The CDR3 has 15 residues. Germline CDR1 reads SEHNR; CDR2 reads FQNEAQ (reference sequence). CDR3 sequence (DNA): TGTGCCAGCAGCCGCGTCGGGACAGGGAATCAGCCCCAGCATTTT. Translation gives CASSRVGTGNQPQHF. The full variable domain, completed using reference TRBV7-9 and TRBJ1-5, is DTGVSQNPRHKITKRGQNVTFRCDPISEHNRLYWYRQTLGQGPEFLTYFQNEAQLEKSRLLSDRFSAERPKGSFSTLEIQRTEQGDSAMYLCASSRVGTGNQPQHFGDGTRLSIL.

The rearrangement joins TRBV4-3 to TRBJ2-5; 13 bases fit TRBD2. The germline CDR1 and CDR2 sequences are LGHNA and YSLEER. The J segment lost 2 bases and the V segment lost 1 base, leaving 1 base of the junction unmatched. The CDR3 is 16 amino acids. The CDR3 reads CASSQGTSGSQETQYF. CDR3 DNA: TGCGCCAGCAGCCAAGGGACTAGCGGGAGTCAAGAGACCCAGTACTTC.

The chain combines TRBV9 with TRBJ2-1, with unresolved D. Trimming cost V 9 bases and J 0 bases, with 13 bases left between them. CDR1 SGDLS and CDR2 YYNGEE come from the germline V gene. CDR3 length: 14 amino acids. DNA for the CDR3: TGTGCCATCACTCAGAGGAGCTCCTACAATGAGCAGTTCTTC. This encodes CAITQRSSYNEQFF.

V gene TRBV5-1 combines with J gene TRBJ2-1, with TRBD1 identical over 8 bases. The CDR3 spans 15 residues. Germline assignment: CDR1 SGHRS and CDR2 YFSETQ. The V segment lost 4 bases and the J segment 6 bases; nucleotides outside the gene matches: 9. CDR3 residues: CASSLRTGYVNEQFF. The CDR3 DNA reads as TGCGCCAGCAGCCTGCGGACAGGGTATGTCAATGAGCAGTTCTTC. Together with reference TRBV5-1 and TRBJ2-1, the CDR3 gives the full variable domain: KAGVTQTPRYLIKTRGQQVTLSCSPISGHRSVSWYQQTPGQGLQFLFEYFSETQRNKGNFPGRFSGRQFSNSRSEMNVSTLELGDSALYLCASSLRTGYVNEQFFGPGTRLTVL.

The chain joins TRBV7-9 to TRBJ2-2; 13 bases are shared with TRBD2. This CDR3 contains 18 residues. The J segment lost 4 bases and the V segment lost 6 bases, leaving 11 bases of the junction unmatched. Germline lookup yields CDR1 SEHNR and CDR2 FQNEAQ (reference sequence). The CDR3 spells CASSLGPTSGRATGELFF. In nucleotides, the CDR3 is TGTGCCAGCAGTCTGGGACCTACTAGCGGGAGGGCCACCGGGGAGCTGTTTTTT.

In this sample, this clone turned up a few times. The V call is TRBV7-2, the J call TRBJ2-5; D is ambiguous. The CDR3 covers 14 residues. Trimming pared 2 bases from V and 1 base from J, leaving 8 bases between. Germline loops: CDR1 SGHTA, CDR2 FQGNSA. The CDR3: CASSLMTIQETQYF. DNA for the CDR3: TGTGCCAGCAGCTTAATGACAATCCAAGAGACCCAGTACTTC.

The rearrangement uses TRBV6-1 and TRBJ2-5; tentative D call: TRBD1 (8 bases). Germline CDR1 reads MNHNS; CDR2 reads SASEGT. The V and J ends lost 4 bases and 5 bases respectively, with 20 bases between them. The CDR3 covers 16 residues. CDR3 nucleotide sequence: TGTGCCAGCAGTGGTCTTCGACAGGGGAGGGGGGAGACCCAGTACTTC. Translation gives CASSGLRQGRGETQYF.

The CDR3 nucleotides read TGTGCCAGCAGCTCCGGGTCCTATAATGAAAAACTGTTTTTT. Its translation is CASSSGSYNEKLFF. The rearrangement uses TRBV5-4 and TRBJ1-4; unclear D gene. Germline-derived CDR1 and CDR2 are SGHNT and YYREEE (reference sequence). The CDR3 has 14 amino acids. With 3 bases removed from V and 4 bases from J, the gap between germline ends came to 10 bases.

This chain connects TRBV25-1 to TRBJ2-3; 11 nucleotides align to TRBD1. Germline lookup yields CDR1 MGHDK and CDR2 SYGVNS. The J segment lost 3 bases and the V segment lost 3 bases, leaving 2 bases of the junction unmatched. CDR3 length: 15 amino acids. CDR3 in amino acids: CASSEDRGLTDTQYF. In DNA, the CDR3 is TGTGCCAGCAGTGAGGACAGGGGGCTTACAGATACGCAGTATTTT.

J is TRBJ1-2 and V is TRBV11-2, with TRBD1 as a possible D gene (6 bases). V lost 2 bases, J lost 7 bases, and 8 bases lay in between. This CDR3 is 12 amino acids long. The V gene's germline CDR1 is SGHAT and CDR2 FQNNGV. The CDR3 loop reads CASSLQGFGYTF. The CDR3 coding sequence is TGTGCCAGCAGCTTACAGGGGTTTGGCTACACCTTC.

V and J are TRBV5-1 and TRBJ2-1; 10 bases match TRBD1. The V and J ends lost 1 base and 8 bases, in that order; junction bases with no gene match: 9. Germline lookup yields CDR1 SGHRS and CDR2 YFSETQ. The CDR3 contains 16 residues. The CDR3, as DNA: TGCGCCAGCAGCTTGTTCGGGACAGGGGATATCGATGAGCAGTTCTTC. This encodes CASSLFGTGDIDEQFF.